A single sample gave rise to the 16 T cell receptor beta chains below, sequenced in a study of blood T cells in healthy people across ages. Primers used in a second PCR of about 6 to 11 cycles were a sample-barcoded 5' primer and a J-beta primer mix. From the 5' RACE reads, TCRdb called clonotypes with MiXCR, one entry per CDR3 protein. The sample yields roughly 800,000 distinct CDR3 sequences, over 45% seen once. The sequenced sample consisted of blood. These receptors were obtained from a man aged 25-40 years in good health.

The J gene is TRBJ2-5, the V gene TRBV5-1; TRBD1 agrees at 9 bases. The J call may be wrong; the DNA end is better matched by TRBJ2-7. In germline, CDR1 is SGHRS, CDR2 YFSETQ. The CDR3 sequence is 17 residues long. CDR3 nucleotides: TGCGCCAGCAGCGCAGGACAGGGGTCGGCGGATCCCTACGAGCAGTACTTC. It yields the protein CASSAGQGSADPYEQYF.

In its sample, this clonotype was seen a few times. CDR3 amino acids: CASSILPRDHEQYF. As DNA, the CDR3 is TGTGCCAGCAGTATTCTACCCAGGGACCACGAGCAGTACTTC. J is TRBJ2-7 and V is TRBV7-2; D is possibly TRBD1 or TRBD2 (5 bases each). Germline values: CDR1 SGHTA, CDR2 FQGNSA. The CDR3 length is 14 residues. With 6 bases removed from V and 5 bases from J, the gap between germline ends came to 17 bases.

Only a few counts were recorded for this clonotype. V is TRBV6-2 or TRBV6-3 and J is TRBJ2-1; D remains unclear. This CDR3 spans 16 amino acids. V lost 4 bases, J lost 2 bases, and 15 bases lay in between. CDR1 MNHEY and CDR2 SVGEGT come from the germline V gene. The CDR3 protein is CASSSGAPGPYNEQFF. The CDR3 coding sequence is TGTGCCAGCAGTTCTGGCGCCCCAGGACCCTACAATGAGCAGTTCTTC.

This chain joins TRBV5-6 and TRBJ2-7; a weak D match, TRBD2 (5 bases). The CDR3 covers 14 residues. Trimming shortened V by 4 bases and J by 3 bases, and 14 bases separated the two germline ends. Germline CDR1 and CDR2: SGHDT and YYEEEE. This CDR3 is CASSLGLSDYEQYF. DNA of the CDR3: TGTGCCAGCAGCCTCGGACTTTCGGACTACGAGCAGTACTTC.

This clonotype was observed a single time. The CDR3 reads CASSLALTGDPYEQYF. The DNA for the CDR3 is TGCGCCAGCAGCTTGGCCTTGACAGGGGACCCCTACGAGCAGTACTTC. The chain is built from TRBV5-1 and TRBJ2-7; 8 bases line up with TRBD1. The CDR3 totals 16 residues. Germline V gives CDR1 SGHRS, CDR2 YFSETQ. J was trimmed by 2 bases and V by 0 bases; bases with no gene match: 7.

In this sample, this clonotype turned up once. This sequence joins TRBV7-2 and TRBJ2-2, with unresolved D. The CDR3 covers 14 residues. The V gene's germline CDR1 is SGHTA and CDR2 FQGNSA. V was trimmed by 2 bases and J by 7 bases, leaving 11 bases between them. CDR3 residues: CASSLSLYGGELFF. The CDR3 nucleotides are TGTGCCAGCAGCTTATCCCTTTATGGCGGGGAGCTGTTTTTT.

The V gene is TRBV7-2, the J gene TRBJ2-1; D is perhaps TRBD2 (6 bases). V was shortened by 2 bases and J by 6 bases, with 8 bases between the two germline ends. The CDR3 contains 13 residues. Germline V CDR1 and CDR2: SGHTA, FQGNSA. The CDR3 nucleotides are TGTGCCAGCAGCTTATTAGCGGTCAATGAGCAGTTCTTC. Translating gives CASSLLAVNEQFF.

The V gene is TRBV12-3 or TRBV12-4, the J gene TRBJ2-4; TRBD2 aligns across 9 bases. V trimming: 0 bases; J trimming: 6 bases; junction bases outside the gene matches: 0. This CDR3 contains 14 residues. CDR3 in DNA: TGTGCCAGCAGTTTAGCTAGCGGGGGAAACATTCAGTACTTC. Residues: CASSLASGGNIQYF.

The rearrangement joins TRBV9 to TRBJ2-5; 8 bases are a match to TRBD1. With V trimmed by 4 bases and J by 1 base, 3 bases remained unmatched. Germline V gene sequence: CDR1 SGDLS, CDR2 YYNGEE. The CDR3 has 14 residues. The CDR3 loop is CASSNGQGQETQYF. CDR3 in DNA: TGTGCCAGCAGCAACGGACAGGGCCAAGAGACCCAGTACTTC. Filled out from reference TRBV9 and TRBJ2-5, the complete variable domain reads DSGVTQTPKHLITATGQRVTLRCSPRSGDLSVYWYQQSLDQGLQFLIQYYNGEERAKGNILERFSAQQFPDLHSELNLSSLELGDSALYFCASSNGQGQETQYFGPGTRLLVL.

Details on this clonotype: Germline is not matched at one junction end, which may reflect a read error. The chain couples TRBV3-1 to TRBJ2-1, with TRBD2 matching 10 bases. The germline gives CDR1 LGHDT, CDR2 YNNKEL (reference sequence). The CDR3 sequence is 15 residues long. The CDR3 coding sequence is TGTGTCAGCAGCGCAACTAGCGGGACCGCTAATGAGCAGTTCTTC. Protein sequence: CVSSATSGTANEQFF.

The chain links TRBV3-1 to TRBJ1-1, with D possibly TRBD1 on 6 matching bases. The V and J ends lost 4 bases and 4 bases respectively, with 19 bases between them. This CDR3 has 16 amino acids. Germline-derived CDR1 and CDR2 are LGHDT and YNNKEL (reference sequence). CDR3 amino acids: CASSLGPPGAITEAFF. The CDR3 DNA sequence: TGTGCCAGCAGCCTCGGTCCCCCGGGGGCGATCACTGAAGCTTTCTTT.

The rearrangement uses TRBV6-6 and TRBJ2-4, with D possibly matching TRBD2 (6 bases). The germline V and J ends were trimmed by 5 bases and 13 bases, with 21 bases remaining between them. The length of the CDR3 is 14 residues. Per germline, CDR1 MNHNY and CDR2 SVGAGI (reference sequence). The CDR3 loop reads CASSRLEAYNEQYF. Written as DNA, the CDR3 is TGTGCCAGCAGTCGACTAGAAGCGTACAATGAGCAGTACTTC.

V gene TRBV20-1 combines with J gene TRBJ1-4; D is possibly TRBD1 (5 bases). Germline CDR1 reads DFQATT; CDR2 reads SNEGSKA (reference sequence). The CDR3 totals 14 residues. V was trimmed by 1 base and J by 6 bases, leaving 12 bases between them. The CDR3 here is CSARAQGWDEKLFF. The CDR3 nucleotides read TGCAGTGCTAGAGCGCAGGGTTGGGATGAAAAACTGTTTTTT.

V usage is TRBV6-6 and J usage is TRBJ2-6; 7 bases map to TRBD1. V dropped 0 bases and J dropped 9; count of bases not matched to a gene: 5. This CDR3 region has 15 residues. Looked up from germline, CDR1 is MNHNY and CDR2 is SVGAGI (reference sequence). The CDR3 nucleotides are TGTGCCAGCAGTTACTCAGGACAGGACCTCAACGTCCTGACTTTC. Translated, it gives CASSYSGQDLNVLTF.

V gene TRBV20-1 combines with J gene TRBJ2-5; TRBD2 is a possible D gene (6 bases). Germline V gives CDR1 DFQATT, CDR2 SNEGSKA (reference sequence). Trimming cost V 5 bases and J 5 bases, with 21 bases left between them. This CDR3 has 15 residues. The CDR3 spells CSAGRLVGNRETQYF. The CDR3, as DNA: TGCAGTGCTGGTAGACTAGTGGGGAATCGGGAGACCCAGTACTTC.

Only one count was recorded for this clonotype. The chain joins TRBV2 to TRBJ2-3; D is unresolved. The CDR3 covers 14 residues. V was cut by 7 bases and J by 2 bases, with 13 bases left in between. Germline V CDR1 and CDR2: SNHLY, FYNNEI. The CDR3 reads CASIGIFYTDTQYF. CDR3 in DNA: TGTGCCAGCATAGGGATATTCTACACAGATACGCAGTATTTT.